The rows below give T cell receptor beta chains drawn from one sample of a study of CD8 T cells in ankylosing spondylitis. Each CDR3 protein is one row after TCRdb ran MiXCR on the 5' RACE reads. The sample lists hundreds of thousands of distinct CDR3 sequences; about a quarter were seen once. Material for sequencing was blood, either unsorted or a sorted T cell fraction (not recorded which). Receptors originate from a male donor with ankylosing spondylitis or in good health (not recorded which). Both conserved end residues are part of each CDR3. The D gene is left open where the match is weak. Only part of the rows carry a size: once, few, many, or a class if the clone is expanded.

v_gene	abundance	len	d_gene	j_gene	CDR3nt	CDR3aa
TRBV4-3	many	17	NA	TRBJ2-2	TGCGCCAGCAGCCAAGTTAAGTTACAGGGAAACACCGGGGAGCTGTTTTTT	CASSQVKLQGNTGELFF
TRBV7-9	NA	14	NA	TRBJ2-5	TGTGCCAGCAGGAGAGCAGGGGCGCAAGAGACCCAGTACTTC	CASRRAGAQETQYF
TRBV20-1	many	16	NA	TRBJ2-7	TGCAGTGCTAGATCTCACCCAGGGTTAAGCTCCTACGAGCAGTACTTC	CSARSHPGLSSYEQYF
TRBV15	NA	14	NA	TRBJ2-7	TGTGCCACCAGCAGAGATGGCGGGGGCTCCGAGCAGTACTTC	CATSRDGGGSEQYF
TRBV29-1	few	13	TRBD1	TRBJ2-3	TGCAGCGTCCGACAGGGGGCAAGAGATACGCAGTATTTT	CSVRQGARDTQYF
TRBV25-1	many	16	NA	TRBJ1-4	TGTGCCAGCAGTGAATACCGGAATACGGGGGATGAAAAACTGTTTTTT	CASSEYRNTGDEKLFF
TRBV9	few	15	NA	TRBJ2-3	TGTGCCAGCAGCGCCAGGGGGACTACCACAGATACGCAGTATTTT	CASSARGTTTDTQYF
TRBV10-2	many	13	NA	TRBJ2-1	TGCGCCAGCAGGGGGGGGACATACAATGAGCAGTTCTTC	CASRGGTYNEQFF
TRBV11-1	NA	14	TRBD2	TRBJ2-1	TGTGCCAGCAGCTTACAGCGGGAGTATAATGAGCAGTTCTTC	CASSLQREYNEQFF
TRBV4-2	few	15	NA	TRBJ2-5	TGTGCCAGCAGCCAAGATTCGGACGCCCGTGGGACCCAGTACTTC	CASSQDSDARGTQYF
TRBV12-3/TRBV12-4	many	13	NA	TRBJ1-4	TGTGCCAGCAGTTTAAGGGTTGGGGAAAAACTGTTTTTT	CASSLRVGEKLFF
TRBV28	many	20	TRBD2	TRBJ2-1	TGTGCCAGCAGTATTGCGTCCCGGCTAGCGGGGGGAAGCTCCTACAATGAGCAGTTCTTC	CASSIASRLAGGSSYNEQFF
TRBV28	many	20	TRBD2	TRBJ2-1	TGTGCCAGCAGTCCTCTGGTCCTAGCGGGAGGGTACCGCTCCTACAATGAGCAGTTCTTC	CASSPLVLAGGYRSYNEQFF
TRBV29-1	NA	13	NA	TRBJ1-5	TGCAGCGTGGCAGGGGATTACAATCAGCCCCAGCATTTT	CSVAGDYNQPQHF
TRBV10-3	NA	12	TRBD2	TRBJ2-7	TGTGCCGCTAGCGGGGGGGGCAACGAGCAGTACTTC	CAASGGGNEQYF
TRBV20-1	NA	10	NA	TRBJ2-5	TGCAGTGCCGACCGCGAGACCCAGTACTTC	CSADRETQYF
TRBV6-1	NA	14	NA	TRBJ2-3	TGTGCCAGTCGATGGGGGACTAGCACAGATACGCAGTATTTT	CASRWGTSTDTQYF
TRBV6-2/TRBV6-3	many	20	NA	TRBJ2-1	TGTGCCAGCAGTTTTCCGACAGGGGACTACGAGACCCGATTTCGCAATGAGCAGTTCTTC	CASSFPTGDYETRFRNEQFF
TRBV25-1	many	14	NA	TRBJ1-1	TGTGCCAGCAGTTTACCGGGACGTGGCACTGAAGCTTTCTTT	CASSLPGRGTEAFF